The source of this T cell receptor beta chain is a study of T cells in narcolepsy. Turning to the study itself: Donors had narcolepsy type 1 or type 2, or were healthy controls. General study points: Comparing one patient's CSF and blood CD4+ clonotypes highlighted HCRT- and TRIB2-specific autoreactive clonotypes. Reportedly, autoreactive clonotypes were serially detected in patients' blood but not controls'.

Generated by immunoSEQ multiplex PCR, the TCRdb table keeps only in-frame clones and is missing some. The table has about 24,000 clones, around 85% seen once. Worth noting for this clone: Its antigen is still unknown.

CDR3 length: 19 residues. Germline V gives CDR1 LGHNA, CDR2 YNFKEQ. J gave up 3 bases and V 0 bases, and 12 bases lay outside the gene matches. The TCR originated in a human donor with narcolepsy. The sequencing sample was made of CD45RA- memory CD4+ T cells from PBMCs. The rearrangement links TRBV4-2 to TRBJ2-3; 10 nucleotides line up with TRBD2. The DNA for the CDR3 is TGTGCCAGCAGCCAAGAAGGCAGACTAGCGGGTCATAGTACAGATACGCAGTATTTT. As protein: CASSQEGRLAGHSTDTQYF.